The 20 T cell receptor beta chains given below trace back to one sample, sequenced in a study of blood T cell repertoires in COVID-19. Using immunoSEQ multiplex PCR, the repertoire was profiled, and TCRdb retains in-frame clones only, with some absent. The data show 280,000 or so clones, 75% to 90% seen once. Sequenced input: PBMCs or T cells enriched from blood (not recorded which). All receptors come from a woman in her 50s who had recovered from COVID-19.

This clone was seen repeatedly, ten times or more. The chain employs TRBV4-3 and TRBJ2-1; 9 positions match TRBD1. Germline V gives CDR1 LGHNA, CDR2 YSLEER. The CDR3 is 18 residues long. V gave up 0 bases and J gave up 4 bases; unmatched junction bases: 10. CDR3 bases: TGCGCCAGCAGCCAAGATGGTCCGGGACAGGGACCTTACAATGAGCAGTTCTTC. Translation: CASSQDGPGQGPYNEQFF.

This clone was found once. The chain uses TRBV3-1 (or the pseudogene TRBV3-2) and TRBJ2-7, with 10 nucleotides matching TRBD2. Germline trimming cut 4 bases from V and 4 bases from J; bases unmatched to any gene: 13. Germline V lookup: CDR1 LGHDT, CDR2 YNNKEL (reference sequence). The CDR3 has 17 residues. CDR3 DNA sequence: TGTGCCAGCAGCCCTACGGGACTAGCGAAGTTATTATACGAGCAGTACTTC. Its translation: CASSPTGLAKLLYEQYF.

The table lists this clone with a few counts. The CDR3: CASSQARGRDSGYTF. The DNA of the CDR3 is TGCGCCAGCAGCCAAGCTAGGGGAAGAGATTCTGGCTACACCTTC. This chain connects TRBV4-3 to TRBJ1-2; D possibly corresponds to TRBD1 (5 bases). Germline loops: CDR1 LGHNA, CDR2 YSLEER. Trimming stripped 1 base from V and 7 bases from J, with 16 bases between. The CDR3 extends over 15 amino acids.

J is TRBJ1-1 and V is TRBV5-5; unclear D gene. The germline V gene encodes CDR1 SGHKS and CDR2 YYEKEE (reference sequence). The CDR3 consists of 14 residues. Trimming pared 1 base from V and 0 bases from J, leaving 7 bases between. CDR3 protein: CASSLNVLNTEAFF. CDR3 nucleotides: TGTGCCAGCAGCTTGAATGTATTGAACACTGAAGCTTTCTTT.

The chain carries TRBV5-6 and TRBJ1-2; D ambiguous. Trimming removed 1 base from V and 0 bases from J, with 10 bases in between. The CDR3 has 15 residues. Germline CDR1 SGHDT, CDR2 YYEEEE. CDR3 DNA: TGTGCCAGCAGCTTGCTAGAAGGAGCTAACTATGGCTACACCTTC. Residues: CASSLLEGANYGYTF.

This clone was counted only a few times. Additional DNA sequences in this sample encode the identical CDR3. CDR3 residues: CASSFTGGTEAFF. The CDR3 bases are TGTGCCAGCAGTTTTACAGGGGGGACTGAAGCTTTCTTT. V and J are TRBV12-3 or TRBV12-4 and TRBJ1-1; 8 bases fit TRBD1. The CDR3 covers 13 residues. V shed 3 bases, J shed 5 bases, and the junction held 2 bases outside the gene matches.

The chain combines TRBV18 with TRBJ2-3, with 10 nucleotides matching TRBD2. Unmatched junction bases numbered 3, after V lost 3 bases and J lost 0 bases. Germline lookup yields CDR1 KGHSH and CDR2 LQKENI. The CDR3 runs 16 residues. CDR3 sequence reads: CASSPLTSGSTDTQYF. The CDR3, as DNA: TGTGCCAGCTCACCGTTGACTAGCGGGAGCACAGATACGCAGTATTTT.

This chain connects TRBV5-1 to TRBJ2-3; D uncertain. Trimming pared 6 bases from V and 0 bases from J, leaving 14 bases between. The CDR3 spans 15 residues. CDR1 and CDR2 from the germline V gene are SGHRS and YFSETQ. CDR3 nucleotides: TGCGCCAGCAACTCCGGCGGTAGGAGCACAGATACGCAGTATTTT. This encodes CASNSGGRSTDTQYF.

The chain uses TRBV7-2 and TRBJ1-1; D is unresolved. Germline CDR1 and CDR2: SGHTA and FQGNSA. This CDR3 is built from 13 residues. Trimming pared 3 bases from V and 1 base from J, leaving 6 bases between. Written as DNA, the CDR3 is TGTGCCAGCAGCTTTAACTGGAACACTGAAGCTTTCTTT. This sequence encodes CASSFNWNTEAFF.

The chain employs TRBV11-2 and TRBJ2-1, with TRBD2 identical over 10 bases. CDR1 is SGHAT, CDR2 FQNNGV, per germline. J gave up 5 bases and V 8 bases, and 6 bases lay outside the gene matches. The CDR3 covers 14 residues. The CDR3 DNA follows: TGTGCCAGCGGTAGGACTAGCGGAAACAATGAGCAGTTCTTC. Translated, it gives CASGRTSGNNEQFF.

The chain is built from TRBV3-1 (or the pseudogene TRBV3-2) and TRBJ1-2; tentatively, D is TRBD1 (5 bases). In germline, CDR1 is LGHDT, CDR2 YNNKEL (reference sequence). CDR3 size: 14 residues. The V end lost 3 bases, the J end lost 6 bases, and 14 bases lay between the germline ends. CDR3 bases: TGTGCCAGCAGCCACGTAGACAGTTATAATGGCTACACCTTC. The encoded protein is CASSHVDSYNGYTF.

The J gene is TRBJ2-6, the V gene TRBV18; D possibly corresponds to TRBD2 (7 bases). The germline V gene encodes CDR1 KGHSH and CDR2 LQKENI. Trimming left V 2 bases short and J 2 bases short, with 10 bases between. The CDR3 consists of 16 residues. CDR3 bases: TGTGCCAGCTCACCAGGGCGGGGGCCTGGGGCCAACGTCCTGACTTTC. Translating gives CASSPGRGPGANVLTF. Full variable domain (remainder filled in from reference TRBV18 and TRBJ2-6): NAGVMQNPRHLVRRRGQEARLRCSPMKGHSHVYWYRQLPEEGLKFMVYLQKENIIDESGMPKERFSAEFPKEGPSILRIQQVVRGDSAAYFCASSPGRGPGANVLTFGAGSRLTVL.

This chain connects TRBV21-1 to TRBJ1-6; the table names TRBD1, a call not compared with the DNA. TRBV21-1 counts as a pseudogene. CDR3 length: 15 amino acids. CDR3 in DNA: TGTGCCAGCAGCGACCGGGACATCCGTAATTCACCCCTCCACTTT. It translates to CASSDRDIRNSPLHF.

The chain carries TRBV28 and TRBJ1-1, with a weak D call TRBD1 (5 bases). Trimming stripped 2 bases from V and 1 base from J, with 11 bases between. Germline V lookup: CDR1 MDHEN, CDR2 SYDVKM. The CDR3 extends over 15 amino acids. The CDR3 loop reads CASSLIVRGNTEAFF. In nucleotides, the CDR3 is TGTGCCAGCAGTTTAATAGTTAGGGGGAACACTGAAGCTTTCTTT.

The V call is TRBV19, the J call TRBJ1-1, with D hard to call. Trimming removed 6 bases at V and 5 bases at J, with 13 bases between. Looked up from germline, CDR1 is LNHDA and CDR2 is SQIVND (reference sequence). This CDR3 has 13 amino acids. The DNA for the CDR3 is TGTGCCAGTAGAGAGCGGAGCGGAACTGAAGCTTTCTTT. Amino acids: CASRERSGTEAFF.

This chain links TRBV27 with TRBJ2-1, with TRBD2 as a possible D gene (6 bases). The CDR3 consists of 14 residues. In germline, CDR1 is MNHEY, CDR2 SMNVEV (reference sequence). Trimming shortened V by 5 bases and J by 9 bases, and 17 bases separated the two germline ends. Written as DNA, the CDR3 is TGTGCCAGCAGTGCTCAGGGAGGAGGTGGTGAGCAGTTCTTC. It specifies CASSAQGGGGEQFF.

Points on this clone: This sample includes further DNA sequences coding for the same CDR3. The J gene is TRBJ1-1, the V gene TRBV9; D is undetermined. Germline-derived CDR1 and CDR2 are SGDLS and YYNGEE. The CDR3 spans 14 residues. Trimming took off 0 bases at V and 1 base at J, with 7 bases between the two ends. The CDR3 spells CASSVVAENTEAFF. The CDR3, as DNA: TGTGCCAGCAGCGTAGTGGCCGAGAACACTGAAGCTTTCTTT.

This clone occurred once. The V and J genes are TRBV7-2 and TRBJ2-7, with D tentatively TRBD1 (6 bases). Germline V CDR1 and CDR2: SGHTA, FQGNSA. The length of the CDR3 is 15 residues. Trimming cost V 1 base and J 5 bases, with 15 bases left between them. The CDR3 bases are TGTGCCAGCAGCTTAGTCGAGGGACATTATGACGAGCAGTACTTC. It specifies CASSLVEGHYDEQYF. The full variable domain, rest sourced from reference TRBV7-2 and TRBJ2-7, is GAGVSQSPSNKVTEKGKDVELRCDPISGHTALYWYRQSLGQGLEFLIYFQGNSAPDKSGLPSDRFSAERTGGSVSTLTIQRTQQEDSAVYLCASSLVEGHYDEQYFGPGTRLTVT.

This chain uses TRBV6-5 with TRBJ1-2, with D uncertain. V lost 2 bases and J 7 bases, leaving 11 bases between the germline ends. This CDR3 spans 13 amino acids. CDR1 MNHEY and CDR2 SVGAGI come from the germline V gene. The CDR3 DNA is TGTGCCAGCAGTTACCGGGAGTCGGGTGGCTACACCTTC. Translation: CASSYRESGGYTF.

This CDR3 is CASSPTTTATYNSPLHF. In DNA, the CDR3 is TGTGCCAGCTCACCTACCACGACAGCAACCTATAATTCACCCCTCCACTTT. V gene TRBV18 combines with J gene TRBJ1-6; D may be TRBD1 (5 bases). CDR1 and CDR2 (germline): KGHSH, LQKENI. Between the trimmed V and J ends, which lost 3 bases and 2 bases, there was a span of 14 bases. There are 17 residues in the CDR3.